This T cell receptor beta chain is from a study of cytomegalovirus exposure and HLA in healthy donors. A multiplex PCR was run with 60 Vbeta primers and 13 Jbeta primers. Measured with immunoSEQ multiplex PCR; TCRdb has only the in-frame clones, and not every one. The sample has roughly 150,000 clones; approximately 86% are singletons. Germline lookup yields CDR1 SGHVS and CDR2 FQNEAQ. This CDR3 comprises 14 residues. V was trimmed by 4 bases and J by 1 base, leaving 11 bases between them. The sequencing sample was made of PBMCs. The clonotype comes from a woman aged 45-59 years in good health and CMV-seropositive. The rearrangement uses TRBV7-8 and TRBJ2-7; D gene unclear. The CDR3 region is CASSSPWASYEQYF. For the CDR3, the DNA is TGTGCCAGCAGCTCCCCCTGGGCGTCCTACGAGCAGTACTTC.